The 10 T cell receptor beta chains presented below share a single source sample, sequenced in a study of T cell responses to AZD1222 COVID-19 vaccine. Profiled with immunoSEQ multiplex PCR; TCRdb holds only in-frame clones, not every one. The sample lists about 140,000 clones; almost 90% were seen once. The material sequenced was peripheral blood, taken on day 0 of AZD1222 vaccination. These receptors were obtained from an adult in good health.

The chain joins TRBV24-1 to TRBJ2-1, with no clear D. V dropped 2 bases and J dropped 8 bases, with 6 bases sitting between them. There are 12 residues in the CDR3. CDR1 and CDR2 (germline): KGHDR, SFDVKD. CDR3 region: CATSDSGDEQFF. Written as DNA, the CDR3 is TGTGCCACCAGTGATTCGGGTGATGAGCAGTTCTTC.

The rearrangement uses TRBV19 and TRBJ2-4; no clear D. CDR3 length: 15 amino acids. Germline values: CDR1 LNHDA, CDR2 SQIVND (reference sequence). V lost 4 bases and J lost 4, with 14 bases in between. In nucleotides, the CDR3 is TGTGCCAGTAGTACCCGAAAGGTTCCTAAAAACATTCAGTACTTC. This codes for CASSTRKVPKNIQYF. Filled out from reference TRBV19 and TRBJ2-4, the complete variable domain reads DGGITQSPKYLFRKEGQNVTLSCEQNLNHDAMYWYRQDPGQGLRLIYYSQIVNDFQKGDIAEGYSVSREKKESFPLTVTSAQKNPTAFYLCASSTRKVPKNIQYFGAGTRLSVL.

The gene calls are TRBV7-8 and TRBJ1-5, with a weak D call TRBD1 (5 bases). Germline CDR1 is SGHVS and CDR2 is FQNEAQ. The CDR3 spans 13 residues. V lost 5 bases to trimming and J lost 5 bases, with 10 bases between them. CDR3 region: CASSRGRDQPQHF. The CDR3 DNA sequence: TGTGCCAGCAGCCGGGGGAGGGATCAGCCCCAGCATTTT.

V gene TRBV4-2 combines with J gene TRBJ2-3; D perhaps matches TRBD2 (5 bases). Trimming left V 4 bases short and J 1 base short, with 9 bases between. The CDR3 totals 14 residues. Per the germline V gene, CDR1 is LGHNA and CDR2 is YNFKEQ. CDR3 protein: CASSPMRGTDTQYF. For the CDR3, the DNA is TGTGCCAGCAGCCCGATGCGGGGCACAGATACGCAGTATTTT.

This clone came up once. The rearrangement joins TRBV28 to TRBJ1-1; D not resolved. CDR3 length: 13 amino acids. Germline V lookup: CDR1 MDHEN, CDR2 SYDVKM. V was pared by 3 bases and J by 4 bases, with 9 bases between. CDR3 amino acids: CASSFNLATEAFF. The CDR3 DNA sequence: TGTGCCAGCAGTTTTAATTTGGCCACTGAAGCTTTCTTT.

The CDR3 loop reads CASRGTVNTEAFF. The CDR3 DNA reads as TGTGCCAGCAGAGGCACAGTGAACACTGAAGCTTTCTTT. The chain joins TRBV2 to TRBJ1-1; D is unclear. CDR3 size: 13 residues. The V end was cut by 6 bases, the J end by 0 bases, with 8 bases between. The germline V gene has CDR1 SNHLY and CDR2 FYNNEI.

The chain employs TRBV27 and TRBJ1-1; D is possibly TRBD1 (5 bases). Between the trimmed V and J ends, which lost 1 base and 8 bases, there was a span of 17 bases. Germline-derived CDR1 and CDR2 are MNHEY and SMNVEV (reference sequence). This CDR3 comprises 15 residues. This CDR3 reads CASSLLGGTVPEAFF. The DNA for the CDR3 is TGTGCCAGCAGTTTATTGGGAGGGACGGTACCGGAAGCTTTCTTT.

This rearrangement joins TRBV28 to TRBJ1-1; D uncertain. The CDR3 is 12 residues long. Per germline, CDR1 MDHEN and CDR2 SYDVKM. Trimming cost V 8 bases and J 8 bases, with 15 bases left between them. CDR3: CASPSLIGEAFF. The CDR3 DNA is TGTGCCAGCCCCTCGTTGATCGGGGAAGCTTTCTTT.

The chain joins TRBV25-1 to TRBJ1-1, with D uncertain. V lost 3 bases to trimming and J lost 6 bases, with 5 bases between them. The germline V gene has CDR1 MGHDK and CDR2 SYGVNS. CDR3 length: 11 amino acids. The DNA of the CDR3 is TGTGCCAGCAGTGAGAGCGCTGAAGCTTTCTTT. Its protein is CASSESAEAFF. The variable domain in full, with the rest retrieved from reference TRBV25-1 and TRBJ1-1, is EADIYQTPRYLVIGTGKKITLECSQTMGHDKMYWYQQDPGMELHLIHYSYGVNSTEKGDLSSESTVSRIRTEHFPLTLESARPSHTSQYLCASSESAEAFFGQGTRLTVV.

The rearrangement joins TRBV10-2 to TRBJ1-6, with a tentative D call TRBD1 (5 bases). This CDR3 is 15 amino acids long. V lost 4 bases, J lost 6 bases, and 13 bases lay in between. In germline, CDR1 is WSHSY, CDR2 SAAADI. As DNA, the CDR3 is TGCGCCAGCAGTGCACTCGGGGCCGGTAATTCACCCCTCCACTTT. Its translation is CASSALGAGNSPLHF.